These 9 T cell receptor beta chains originate from one sample sequenced in a study of identical twins. TCRdb re-analysed the 5' RACE reads in MiXCR, keeping a single row per CDR3 protein. The sample holds a few hundred thousand distinct CDR3 sequences; around 9% are singletons and the top ten take about 9.1%. Source material: naive T cells sorted from blood. The receptors derive from a woman in her forties or fifties in good health.

This chain links TRBV14 with TRBJ2-3, with D uncertain. Germline CDR1 SGHDN, CDR2 FVKESK. Trimming cost V 2 bases and J 6 bases, with 9 bases left between them. The CDR3 consists of 13 residues. CDR3 region: CASSQQGWDTQYF. In DNA, the CDR3 is TGTGCCAGCAGCCAACAAGGGTGGGATACGCAGTATTTT.

This clonotype came up a few times. The V and J genes are TRBV6-5 and TRBJ2-1, with 14 nucleotides matching TRBD2. The CDR3 is 16 amino acids. V shed 1 base and J 7 bases; nucleotides not matched to a gene: 3. The germline V gene encodes CDR1 MNHEY and CDR2 SVGAGI. The CDR3 coding sequence is TGTGCCAGCAGTTACTTGGGACTAGCGGGAGATAATGAGCAGTTCTTC. It translates to CASSYLGLAGDNEQFF.

The chain is built from TRBV6-5 and TRBJ2-1; 7 nucleotides match TRBD1. CDR3 length equals 17 residues. The junction had 18 bases not matched to a gene; V was cut back by 6 bases and J by 7 bases. Germline V gene sequence: CDR1 MNHEY, CDR2 SVGAGI. The CDR3 loop reads CASRKRLGTDIGNEQFF. CDR3 DNA: TGTGCCAGCAGGAAACGGCTCGGGACAGACATAGGGAATGAGCAGTTCTTC.

The chain couples TRBV11-2 to TRBJ2-7; D remains unclear. Deletions cut 3 bases from V and 2 bases from J, with 14 bases between. Germline loops: CDR1 SGHAT, CDR2 FQNNGV. This CDR3 comprises 15 residues. The DNA for the CDR3 is TGTGCCAGCAGCTTGGGTCGTAAGGAAACCTACGAGCAGTACTTC. This translates into CASSLGRKETYEQYF.

This rearrangement joins TRBV5-6 to TRBJ1-1; a possible D gene is TRBD1 (5 bases). The germline V and J ends were trimmed by 3 bases and 3 bases, with 12 bases remaining between them. CDR3 size: 14 residues. Germline V gene sequence: CDR1 SGHDT, CDR2 YYEEEE. CDR3 sequence: CASSSEGWHTEAFF. The CDR3 DNA reads TGTGCCAGCAGCTCGGAGGGGTGGCACACTGAAGCTTTCTTT.

This clonotype has just a few counts. V usage is TRBV11-2 and J usage is TRBJ1-1; maybe TRBD1 (6 bases). The CDR3 totals 14 residues. Trimming pared 5 bases from V and 6 bases from J, leaving 16 bases between. Germline values: CDR1 SGHAT, CDR2 FQNNGV. This chain's CDR3 is CASSGWSGGSEAFF. The CDR3 coding sequence is TGTGCCAGCAGCGGGTGGTCGGGGGGCTCTGAAGCTTTCTTT.

In this sample, this clonotype turned up many times. The chain's CDR3 is CASKPQATTNEKLFF. The CDR3, as DNA: TGTGCCAGCAAACCGCAGGCCACAACTAATGAAAAACTGTTTTTT. The rearrangement joins TRBV12-3 or TRBV12-4 to TRBJ1-4; D unresolved. The ends were cut back, 7 bases at V and 0 bases at J, with 12 bases in the middle. This CDR3 contains 15 residues.

This clonotype showed up many times. This chain links TRBV4-1 with TRBJ2-3; no clear D. The germline CDR1 and CDR2 sequences are MGHRA and YSYEKL. CDR3 length equals 14 residues. Trimming took off 4 bases at V and 6 bases at J, with 14 bases between the two ends. The CDR3 sequence: CASSRPGPVDTQYF. The CDR3 nucleotides read TGCGCCAGCAGCCGCCCTGGTCCTGTCGATACGCAGTATTTT.

This clonotype has just a few counts. This CDR3 reads CASSQERTPVYEQYF. Written as DNA, the CDR3 is TGCGCCAGCAGCCAAGAACGAACACCGGTCTACGAGCAGTACTTC. The chain couples TRBV4-1 to TRBJ2-7; D is unresolved. Germline CDR1 MGHRA, CDR2 YSYEKL. This CDR3 has 15 residues. Trimming cost V 0 bases and J 3 bases, with 12 bases left between them.